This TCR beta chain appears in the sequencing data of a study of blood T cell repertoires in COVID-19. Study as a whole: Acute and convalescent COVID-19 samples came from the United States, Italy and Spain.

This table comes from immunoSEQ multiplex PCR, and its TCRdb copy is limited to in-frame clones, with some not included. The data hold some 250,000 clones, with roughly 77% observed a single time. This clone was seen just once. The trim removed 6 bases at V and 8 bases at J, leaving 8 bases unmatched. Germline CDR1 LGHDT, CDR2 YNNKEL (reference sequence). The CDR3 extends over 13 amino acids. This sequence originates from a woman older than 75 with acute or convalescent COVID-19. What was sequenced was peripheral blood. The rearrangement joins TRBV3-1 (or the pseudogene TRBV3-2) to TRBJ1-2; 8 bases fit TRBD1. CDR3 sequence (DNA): TGTGCCAGCAGGCTGGACAGGGCGAAAGGCTACACCTTC. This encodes CASRLDRAKGYTF.